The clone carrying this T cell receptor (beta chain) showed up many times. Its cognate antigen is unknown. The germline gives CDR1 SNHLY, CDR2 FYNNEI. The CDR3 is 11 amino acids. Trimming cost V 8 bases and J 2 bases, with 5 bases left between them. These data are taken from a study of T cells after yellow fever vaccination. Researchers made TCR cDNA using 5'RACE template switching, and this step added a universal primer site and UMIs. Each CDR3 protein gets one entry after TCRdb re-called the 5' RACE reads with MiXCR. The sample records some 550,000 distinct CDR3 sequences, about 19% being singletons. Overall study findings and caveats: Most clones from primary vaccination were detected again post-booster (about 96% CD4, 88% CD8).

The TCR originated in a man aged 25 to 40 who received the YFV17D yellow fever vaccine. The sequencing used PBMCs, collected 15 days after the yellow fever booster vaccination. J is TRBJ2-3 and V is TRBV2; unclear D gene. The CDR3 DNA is TGTGCCAGCGGGCTCACAGATACGCAGTATTTT. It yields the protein CASGLTDTQYF.